The 30 T cell receptor beta chains below all came from one sample that was sequenced in a study of shared clonotypes between healthy human individuals. Sequencing used immunoSEQ multiplex PCR; TCRdb keeps in-frame clones, though not all of them. This sample has about 2.1 million clones, with just under 95% found just once. The naive CD8 population came from CD45RO-negative cells selected for CCR7, without terminally differentiated effector memory CD45RA+ cells. Specimen: naive CD8+ T cells from PBMCs. These receptors were collected from a young man in good health. Some clones in this sample may be carry-over from other donors' samples.

This clone was detected only a few times. The same CDR3 can be traced to other DNA sequences in this sample. The chain has TRBV6-1 and TRBJ2-7; D is unresolved. Between the trimmed V and J ends, which lost 7 bases and 1 base, there was a span of 8 bases. The V gene's germline CDR1 is MNHNS and CDR2 SASEGT. CDR3 size: 12 residues. DNA for the CDR3: TGTGCCAGCATTGGGCAATCCTACGAGCAGTACTTC. Protein: CASIGQSYEQYF.

This clone was seen only a few times. The rearrangement links TRBV7-9 to TRBJ1-4, with 7 bases lining up with TRBD1. Losses at the gene ends were 5 bases for V and 3 bases for J; bases not matched to a gene: 6. CDR3 length equals 15 residues. Germline V gives CDR1 SEHNR, CDR2 FQNEAQ (reference sequence). Here the CDR3 DNA reads TGTGCCAGCAGCGACCGACAGGGTCCTAATGAAAAACTGTTTTTT. Its translation: CASSDRQGPNEKLFF.

The chain has TRBV6-5 and TRBJ2-1, with 10 positions matching TRBD2. Germline trimming cut 5 bases from V and 2 bases from J; bases unmatched to any gene: 3. CDR1 is MNHEY and CDR2 is SVGAGI in the germline V gene. This CDR3 comprises 15 residues. The CDR3 here is CASSTSGRAYNEQFF. CDR3 DNA sequence: TGTGCCAGCAGTACGAGCGGGAGGGCCTACAATGAGCAGTTCTTC.

This clone has only one observation. The chain combines TRBV15 with TRBJ1-4; a possible D gene is TRBD1 (5 bases). The CDR3 has 14 residues. With 1 base removed from V and 3 bases from J, the gap between germline ends came to 6 bases. Germline V lookup: CDR1 LNHNV, CDR2 YYDKDF (reference sequence). The CDR3 region is CATSRAGANEKLFF. The CDR3, as DNA: TGTGCCACCAGCAGAGCGGGGGCTAATGAAAAACTGTTTTTT.

The genes are TRBV6-6 and TRBJ1-1, with D unclear. Germline lookup yields CDR1 MNHNY and CDR2 SVGAGI (reference sequence). The CDR3 has 14 amino acids. The germline V and J ends were trimmed by 7 bases and 0 bases, with 12 bases remaining between them. CDR3 nucleotide sequence: TGTGCCAGCATTGAGACCGCGATGAACACTGAAGCTTTCTTT. Amino acids: CASIETAMNTEAFF.

J is TRBJ2-2 and V is TRBV7-8, with D tentatively TRBD2 (5 bases). The germline V gene encodes CDR1 SGHVS and CDR2 FQNEAQ. V lost 5 bases, J lost 1 base, and 8 bases lay in between. This CDR3 region has 14 residues. The CDR3 protein is CASSPLVNTGELFF. The CDR3 nucleotides are TGTGCCAGCAGCCCACTAGTGAACACCGGGGAGCTGTTTTTT.

The gene calls are TRBV4-2 and TRBJ2-1, with TRBD2 matching over 8 bases. V gave up 1 base and J gave up 0 bases; unmatched junction bases: 5. CDR1 LGHNA and CDR2 YNFKEQ come from the germline V gene. The CDR3 is 17 residues long. CDR3 in DNA: TGTGCCAGCAGCCAAGTAACTAGCGGAAGCTCCTACAATGAGCAGTTCTTC. This translates into CASSQVTSGSSYNEQFF.

The chain recombines TRBV7-3 with TRBJ2-3, with 9 bases aligning to TRBD1. Germline CDR1 SGHTA, CDR2 FQGTGA. J gave up 3 bases and V 5 bases, and 6 bases lay outside the gene matches. This CDR3 comprises 15 residues. The CDR3 sequence: CASSPDRGSTDTQYF. CDR3 DNA sequence: TGTGCCAGCAGCCCGGACAGGGGAAGTACAGATACGCAGTATTTT.

The sample holds one count of this clone. The chain has TRBV4-1 and TRBJ1-2; TRBD1 might be the D (5 bases). Germline V CDR1 and CDR2: MGHRA, YSYEKL. Trimming removed 7 bases from V and 4 bases from J, with 13 bases in between. This CDR3 spans 13 amino acids. This CDR3 reads CASTTGTPYGYTF. The CDR3 DNA reads TGCGCCAGCACTACCGGGACGCCCTATGGCTACACCTTC.

This chain uses TRBV27 with TRBJ2-2, with no clear D. The germline V gene encodes CDR1 MNHEY and CDR2 SMNVEV (reference sequence). With 3 bases removed from V and 1 base from J, the gap between germline ends came to 15 bases. The CDR3 runs to 17 residues. The CDR3 DNA follows: TGTGCCAGCAGTTTTCTAACAGTGAAATTGAACACCGGGGAGCTGTTTTTT. Translation: CASSFLTVKLNTGELFF.

The chain is built from TRBV2 and TRBJ1-1, with 9 bases aligning to TRBD1. There are 15 residues in the CDR3. V shed 6 bases and J 2 bases; nucleotides not matched to a gene: 7. Germline CDR1 reads SNHLY; CDR2 reads FYNNEI. The DNA of the CDR3 is TGTGCCAGCAGGCTAAGTACAGGGGGCAACACTGAAGCTTTCTTT. It translates to CASRLSTGGNTEAFF.

This chain joins TRBV4-2 and TRBJ1-2, with 8 bases lining up with TRBD1. CDR1 is LGHNA and CDR2 is YNFKEQ in the germline V gene. Trimming removed 3 bases from V and 2 bases from J; junction bases left unmatched: 5. CDR3 length equals 15 residues. CDR3 nucleotide sequence: TGTGCCAGCAGCCACATGACAGGGGCGAACTATGGCTACACCTTC. Protein sequence: CASSHMTGANYGYTF.

J is TRBJ2-1 and V is TRBV30; a weak D match, TRBD2 (6 bases). Trimming removed 8 bases from V and 0 bases from J, with 14 bases in between. CDR3 size: 14 residues. Per germline, CDR1 GTSNPN and CDR2 SVGIG (reference sequence). The CDR3 DNA follows: TGTGCCCTGCGCTTCGGGAGCTCCTACAATGAGCAGTTCTTC. Protein sequence: CALRFGSSYNEQFF.

This sequence joins TRBV12-5 and TRBJ2-7, with D possibly TRBD2 on 6 matching bases. Germline V lookup: CDR1 LGHNT, CDR2 FRNRAP. The CDR3 length is 13 residues. Between the trimmed V and J ends, which lost 1 base and 3 bases, there was a span of 7 bases. The CDR3 is CASGLGLGYEQYF. The CDR3 DNA is TGTGCTAGTGGTTTGGGACTAGGCTACGAGCAGTACTTC.

The rearrangement links TRBV18 to TRBJ2-2; tentative D call: TRBD2 (5 bases). V gave up 0 bases and J gave up 1 base, with 18 bases separating them. Germline V gene data show CDR1 as KGHSH and CDR2 as LQKENI. This CDR3 contains 19 residues. CDR3 region: CASSPPSIQFRGNTGELFF. CDR3 in DNA: TGTGCCAGCTCACCACCCTCAATACAGTTCCGGGGGAACACCGGGGAGCTGTTTTTT.

The chain links TRBV6-5 to TRBJ2-7; no clear D. V was clipped by 0 bases and J by 7 bases, with 13 bases between them. This CDR3 contains 14 residues. From germline, CDR1 is MNHEY and CDR2 SVGAGI. The CDR3 sequence: CASSYSRGMSEQYF. For the CDR3, the DNA is TGTGCCAGCAGTTACTCCCGTGGGATGAGTGAGCAGTACTTC.

V gene TRBV7-9 combines with J gene TRBJ2-3; D is tentatively TRBD1 or TRBD2 (6 bases each). V was trimmed by 7 bases and J by 1 base, leaving 15 bases between them. Germline CDR1 SEHNR, CDR2 FQNEAQ (reference sequence). There are 15 residues in the CDR3. CDR3 amino acids: CASIQGPGGTDTQYF. The CDR3 DNA reads TGTGCCAGCATCCAGGGGCCGGGGGGCACAGATACGCAGTATTTT.

The rearrangement links TRBV5-6 to TRBJ1-1; no definite D call. The length of the CDR3 is 12 residues. Trimming cost V 3 bases and J 5 bases, with 8 bases left between them. Per germline, CDR1 SGHDT and CDR2 YYEEEE. Written as DNA, the CDR3 is TGTGCCAGCAGCTCCGGACGGACTGAAGCTTTCTTT. This gives the protein CASSSGRTEAFF.

The J gene is TRBJ2-5, the V gene TRBV2; tentatively, D is TRBD1 (5 bases). Trimming took off 0 bases at V and 3 bases at J, with 14 bases between the two ends. CDR1 SNHLY and CDR2 FYNNEI come from the germline V gene. The CDR3 totals 16 residues. CDR3 residues: CASSEAGRASEETQYF. DNA of the CDR3: TGTGCCAGCAGTGAAGCCGGCAGGGCCTCGGAAGAGACCCAGTACTTC. The variable domain in full, completed from reference TRBV2 and TRBJ2-5, reads EPEVTQTPSHQVTQMGQEVILRCVPISNHLYFYWYRQILGQKVEFLVSFYNNEISEKSEIFDDQFSVERPDGSNFTLKIRSTKLEDSAMYFCASSEAGRASEETQYFGPGTRLLVL.

The chain is built from TRBV4-1 and TRBJ2-1; D is uncertain. V lost 1 base, J lost 8 bases, and 12 bases lay in between. CDR1 is MGHRA, CDR2 YSYEKL, per germline. The CDR3 sequence is 14 residues long. Written as DNA, the CDR3 is TGCGCCAGCAGCCAAGGGATCCGGATTGATGAGCAGTTCTTC. Encoded protein: CASSQGIRIDEQFF.

The chain is built from TRBV2 and TRBJ1-2; 8 bases agree with TRBD1. Germline V gene lookup returns CDR1 SNHLY and CDR2 FYNNEI. V was clipped by 6 bases and J by 2 bases; unmatched bases: 2. The CDR3 loop spans 13 amino acids. The CDR3 here is CASRRTGNYGYTF. The CDR3 nucleotides are TGTGCCAGCAGAAGGACAGGGAACTATGGCTACACCTTC.

This chain uses TRBV27 with TRBJ1-5; TRBD1 matches at 8 bases. The V gene's germline CDR1 is MNHEY and CDR2 SMNVEV (reference sequence). Trimming took 5 bases from V and 2 from J; bases not matched to a gene: 5. The CDR3 totals 15 residues. For the CDR3, the DNA is TGTGCCAGCAGTCTCCAGGGACAGGGCAATCAGCCCCAGCATTTT. Translating it yields CASSLQGQGNQPQHF.

This chain connects TRBV27 to TRBJ2-7, with TRBD2 identical over 8 bases. V was pared by 4 bases and J by 7 bases, with 6 bases of the junction left unmatched. The CDR3 is 13 amino acids. Germline V lookup: CDR1 MNHEY, CDR2 SMNVEV (reference sequence). The CDR3, as DNA: TGTGCCAGCAGTTGGTGGCGCGGGGGGGAGCAGTACTTC. Residues: CASSWWRGGEQYF.

The chain couples TRBV30 to TRBJ2-7, with 7 bases aligning to TRBD1. This CDR3 is 11 amino acids long. With V trimmed by 5 bases and J by 7 bases, 5 bases remained unmatched. CDR1 and CDR2 from the germline V gene are GTSNPN and SVGIG (reference sequence). CDR3 residues: CAWETGNEQYF. The CDR3 DNA reads as TGTGCCTGGGAGACAGGGAATGAGCAGTACTTC.

V gene TRBV7-3 combines with J gene TRBJ2-1; TRBD1 might be the D (5 bases). Germline-derived CDR1 and CDR2 are SGHTA and FQGTGA. Trimming shortened V by 3 bases and J by 6 bases, and 12 bases separated the two germline ends. The CDR3 contains 14 residues. This CDR3 is CASSLGPTANEQFF. The DNA for the CDR3 is TGTGCCAGCAGCTTGGGCCCGACAGCCAATGAGCAGTTCTTC.

This chain connects TRBV28 to TRBJ2-1; the match to TRBD1 covers 7 bases. The CDR3 spans 10 residues. Per the germline V gene, CDR1 is MDHEN and CDR2 is SYDVKM. Trimming removed 10 bases from V and 15 bases from J; junction bases left unmatched: 9. The chain's CDR3 is CATRRQGRFF. The CDR3 region has the DNA TGTGCCACCCGGAGACAGGGCCGGTTCTTC.

V gene TRBV9 combines with J gene TRBJ2-3; a weak D match, TRBD2 (6 bases). V shed 0 bases and J shed 6 bases, with 11 bases lying between them. The CDR3 runs 14 residues. Germline lookup yields CDR1 SGDLS and CDR2 YYNGEE. CDR3 nucleotide sequence: TGTGCCAGCAGCGTAGGGGGAGGAGGTGATACGCAGTATTTT. This codes for CASSVGGGGDTQYF.

This sequence joins TRBV9 and TRBJ2-1, with D unresolved. The germline gives CDR1 SGDLS, CDR2 YYNGEE. The CDR3 loop spans 15 amino acids. Trimming pared 0 bases from V and 2 bases from J, leaving 9 bases between. The chain's CDR3 is CASSVALYPYNEQFF. CDR3 sequence (DNA): TGTGCCAGCAGCGTAGCCCTCTATCCCTACAATGAGCAGTTCTTC.

The rearrangement uses TRBV29-1 and TRBJ2-1; 8 bases align to TRBD2. J was trimmed by 10 bases and V by 4 bases; bases with no gene match: 15. The germline CDR1 and CDR2 sequences are SQVTM and ANQGSEA. CDR3 size: 15 residues. The CDR3 region has the DNA TGCAGCGTTGCGTTCTTAACGGGAGGGCCTGGGGAGCAGTTCTTC. Protein: CSVAFLTGGPGEQFF.

The chain links TRBV5-1 to TRBJ1-5; no clear D gene. V lost 5 bases, J lost 4 bases, and 16 bases lay in between. The CDR3 is made up of 15 amino acids. CDR1 and CDR2 from the germline V gene are SGHRS and YFSETQ. Here the CDR3 DNA reads TGCGCCAGCAGGGCCACCGGACTGGAGAATCAGCCCCAGCATTTT. Translating gives CASRATGLENQPQHF.